The 30 T cell receptor beta chains reported below all come from one sample, sequenced in a study of radiotherapy plus CTLA-4 blockade in lung cancer listed by TCRdb under 2018. The library came from the immunoSEQ multiplex PCR assay. TCRdb re-hosts the immuneACCESS table, in-frame sequences only. Its copies lack some clones; in the studies checked, an unresolved V gene accounts for under half of them, and the cause for the rest is not known. Here the sample has tens of thousands of clones; about 83% occur a single time. Of the sample, 13% to 15% falls within the top ten clones. The material was peripheral blood, obtained from a patient treated with radiotherapy plus ipilimumab. These receptors all come from a human donor with non-small cell lung cancer that progressed on radiotherapy plus ipilimumab.

CDR3 in DNA: TGTGCCAGCAGCTACCCAGCCGGGGAGCTGTTTTTT. The encoded protein is CASSYPAGELFF. The chain uses TRBV7-6 and TRBJ2-2, with D uncertain. V was trimmed by 4 bases and J by 6 bases, leaving 6 bases between them. The CDR3 has 12 residues. Germline CDR1 SGHVS, CDR2 FNYEAQ.

This clone appeared a single time. This chain links TRBV6-4 with TRBJ2-3; D is possibly TRBD1 (6 bases). This CDR3 comprises 14 residues. Trimming left V 2 bases short and J 4 bases short, with 10 bases between. Germline V gene sequence: CDR1 MRHNA, CDR2 SNTAGT. In DNA, the CDR3 is TGTGCCAGCAGTGACGTTGGGGGCGCAGATACGCAGTATTTT. Translation gives CASSDVGGADTQYF.

The chain uses TRBV14 and TRBJ1-1, with a weak D call TRBD1 (5 bases). Germline loops: CDR1 SGHDN, CDR2 FVKESK. V lost 2 bases, J lost 7 bases, and 8 bases lay in between. The CDR3 covers 12 residues. The CDR3 DNA reads TGTGCCAGCAGCCAATGGGGGATTGAAGCTTTCTTT. Translated: CASSQWGIEAFF.

This chain connects TRBV7-8 to TRBJ2-1; D assignment may be TRBD1 or TRBD2 (6 bases each). Trimming stripped 4 bases from V and 6 bases from J, with 25 bases between. Germline loops: CDR1 SGHVS, CDR2 FQNEAQ. CDR3 length: 18 amino acids. The CDR3 DNA is TGTGCCAGCAGCTCGGTTATGATCGGGGGCGTGGATCGCAATGAGCAGTTCTTC. Translation gives CASSSVMIGGVDRNEQFF. The full variable domain, with the rest looked up from reference TRBV7-8 and TRBJ2-1, is GAGVSQSPRYKVAKRGQDVALRCDPISGHVSLFWYQQALGQGPEFLTYFQNEAQLDKSGLPSDRFFAERPEGSVSTLKIQRTQQEDSAVYLCASSSVMIGGVDRNEQFFGPGTRLTVL.

V gene TRBV29-1 combines with J gene TRBJ1-3; 10 nucleotides line up with TRBD1. CDR1 SQVTM and CDR2 ANQGSEA come from the germline V gene. This CDR3 region has 17 residues. The junction had 7 bases not matched to a gene; V was cut back by 2 bases and J by 0 bases. The CDR3 nucleotides are TGCAGCGTTGAATTGACAGGGGGCTTACGCTCTGGAAACACCATATATTTT. It yields the protein CSVELTGGLRSGNTIYF.

The CDR3 region is CASSTSRRLGDEQFF. DNA for the CDR3: TGTGCCAGTAGTACCTCAAGGAGGTTAGGCGATGAGCAGTTCTTC. The rearrangement links TRBV19 to TRBJ2-1; D is perhaps TRBD2 (5 bases). CDR3 length: 15 residues. The germline CDR1 and CDR2 sequences are LNHDA and SQIVND (reference sequence). Between the trimmed V and J ends, which lost 4 bases and 8 bases, there was a span of 18 bases.

The chain combines TRBV5-6 with TRBJ1-2; 11 nucleotides align to TRBD1. V shed 5 bases, J shed 0 bases, and the junction held 6 bases outside the gene matches. The CDR3 is 16 residues long. Germline loops: CDR1 SGHDT, CDR2 YYEEEE. The CDR3 here is CASRGTGGPANYGYTF. DNA for the CDR3: TGTGCCAGCAGAGGGACAGGGGGACCGGCTAACTATGGCTACACCTTC.

Turning to this clone: Other DNA sequences within the sample encode an identical CDR3. J is TRBJ1-1 and V is TRBV7-9, with a tentative D call TRBD1 (6 bases). Trimming took 5 bases from V and 0 from J, leaving 10 bases between them. CDR1 is SEHNR and CDR2 is FQNEAQ in the germline V gene (reference sequence). The CDR3 length is 14 residues. The CDR3 nucleotides are TGTGCCAGCAGCCTCGGGGGCCTGAACACTGAAGCTTTCTTT. It codes for CASSLGGLNTEAFF.

The genes are TRBV4-3 and TRBJ1-2; D is ambiguous. The CDR3 is made up of 13 amino acids. CDR1 is LGHNA, CDR2 YSLEER, per germline. Between the trimmed V and J ends, which lost 4 bases and 7 bases, there was a span of 13 bases. CDR3 bases: TGCGCCAGCAGCCTCGGGATGCGAGGTGGCTACACCTTC. Protein product: CASSLGMRGGYTF.

This chain joins TRBV11-2 and TRBJ1-2, with 9 bases matching TRBD1. With V trimmed by 4 bases and J by 6 bases, 6 bases remained unmatched. From germline, CDR1 is SGHAT and CDR2 FQNNGV. The CDR3 runs 14 residues. The CDR3 here is CASSSGQGLDGYTF. DNA of the CDR3: TGTGCCAGCAGCTCAGGACAGGGGTTGGATGGCTACACCTTC.

V is TRBV15 and J is TRBJ2-7; tentatively, D is TRBD2 (5 bases). Germline CDR1 is LNHNV and CDR2 is YYDKDF (reference sequence). CDR3 length: 13 residues. The germline V and J ends were trimmed by 5 bases and 6 bases, with 14 bases remaining between them. The CDR3 bases are TGTGCCACCAGCGGGATCCGGGGAAGCGAGCAGTACTTC. As protein: CATSGIRGSEQYF.

The J gene is TRBJ2-3, the V gene TRBV5-4, with 13 bases matching TRBD2. The length of the CDR3 is 18 residues. Per the germline V gene, CDR1 is SGHNT and CDR2 is YYREEE (reference sequence). J was trimmed by 4 bases and V by 2 bases; bases with no gene match: 10. CDR3 in amino acids: CASSFVPGLAGPPDTQYF. In DNA, the CDR3 is TGTGCCAGCAGCTTTGTCCCGGGACTAGCGGGACCCCCAGATACGCAGTATTTT.

This rearrangement joins TRBV5-8 to TRBJ1-5; TRBD1 might be the D (5 bases). The germline gives CDR1 SGHTS, CDR2 YDEGEE. The CDR3 is made up of 13 amino acids. Trimming took off 4 bases at V and 7 bases at J, with 12 bases between the two ends. The CDR3 protein is CASSRGFGQPQHF. The DNA of the CDR3 is TGTGCCAGCAGCAGGGGATTTGGGCAGCCCCAGCATTTT.

The V call is TRBV11-2, the J call TRBJ1-2; 7 nucleotides line up with TRBD1. This CDR3 has 14 amino acids. V shed 1 base and J 6 bases; nucleotides not matched to a gene: 5. Germline values: CDR1 SGHAT, CDR2 FQNNGV. The CDR3 DNA reads as TGTGCCAGCAGCTTAGCGAGGGGGCGGGATGGCTACACCTTC. This sequence encodes CASSLARGRDGYTF.

The gene calls are TRBV5-1 and TRBJ2-7; 8 nucleotides line up with TRBD2. The CDR3 runs 15 residues. The germline CDR1 and CDR2 sequences are SGHRS and YFSETQ. The V gene end was trimmed by 4 bases and the J gene end by 1 base; junction bases not matched to a gene: 7. CDR3 region: CASSPGGTGSYEQYF. The CDR3 bases are TGCGCCAGCAGCCCGGGGGGGACCGGTTCCTACGAGCAGTACTTC.

This sequence joins TRBV7-2 and TRBJ2-3; no clear D gene. Trimming cost V 1 base and J 2 bases, with 10 bases left between them. This CDR3 comprises 15 residues. The germline CDR1 and CDR2 sequences are SGHTA and FQGNSA. The DNA for the CDR3 is TGTGCCAGCAGCTTAGGCGGCATAAACACAGATACGCAGTATTTT. This gives the protein CASSLGGINTDTQYF. The whole variable domain, remainder taken from reference TRBV7-2 and TRBJ2-3, is GAGVSQSPSNKVTEKGKDVELRCDPISGHTALYWYRQSLGQGLEFLIYFQGNSAPDKSGLPSDRFSAERTGGSVSTLTIQRTQQEDSAVYLCASSLGGINTDTQYFGPGTRLTVL.

V and J are TRBV5-1 and TRBJ2-2; 14 bases are a match to TRBD2. There are 19 residues in the CDR3. Germline loops: CDR1 SGHRS, CDR2 YFSETQ. Trimming at V came to 3 bases and at J to 0 bases, leaving 7 bases not matched to a gene. The CDR3 spells CASSSPGLAGGSNTGELFF. The CDR3 DNA reads TGCGCCAGCAGCTCACCTGGACTAGCGGGAGGTTCGAACACCGGGGAGCTGTTTTTT.

The chain couples TRBV7-8 to TRBJ1-1; TRBD1 matches at 7 bases. The V gene's germline CDR1 is SGHVS and CDR2 FQNEAQ. The CDR3 covers 15 residues. After removal of 5 bases from V and 1 base from J, the junction contained 7 bases not matched to a gene. The CDR3 region has the DNA TGTGCCAGCAGCCTAGACGGACAGGCGAACACTGAAGCTTTCTTT. Translating it yields CASSLDGQANTEAFF. The variable domain in full, completed from reference TRBV7-8 and TRBJ1-1, reads GAGVSQSPRYKVAKRGQDVALRCDPISGHVSLFWYQQALGQGPEFLTYFQNEAQLDKSGLPSDRFFAERPEGSVSTLKIQRTQQEDSAVYLCASSLDGQANTEAFFGQGTRLTVV.

The rearrangement links TRBV5-4 to TRBJ2-7; a weak D match, TRBD1 (6 bases). Trimming left V 4 bases short and J 3 bases short, with 20 bases between. The CDR3 consists of 16 residues. Per germline, CDR1 SGHNT and CDR2 YYREEE (reference sequence). The CDR3 DNA reads as TGTGCCAGCAGCCCACCCGGGGACAAGGGGTACTACGAGCAGTACTTC. Its translation is CASSPPGDKGYYEQYF.

The genes are TRBV5-1 and TRBJ2-1; a weak D match, TRBD1 (5 bases). Looked up from germline, CDR1 is SGHRS and CDR2 is YFSETQ. V was shortened by 0 bases and J by 1 base, with 14 bases between the two germline ends. The CDR3 covers 17 residues. The CDR3 region is CASSLGGRALSYNEQFF. The CDR3 DNA reads as TGCGCCAGCAGCTTGGGGGGCAGGGCCTTATCCTACAATGAGCAGTTCTTC.

Comment on this clone: The junction does not match germline at one end; this may be a read error. The same CDR3 is also encoded by other DNA sequences in this sample. The chain carries TRBV27 and TRBJ2-6; D unclear. The germline CDR1 and CDR2 sequences are MNHEY and SMNVEV (reference sequence). This CDR3 contains 15 residues. CDR3 amino acids: CASSTASSGANVLTF. CDR3 in DNA: TGCGCCAGCAGTACAGCTAGCTCTGGGGCCAACGTCCTGACTTTC.

This sequence joins TRBV4-1 and TRBJ1-3, with D hard to call. This CDR3 has 13 amino acids. Trimming pared 8 bases from V and 1 base from J, leaving 9 bases between. Germline V CDR1 and CDR2: MGHRA, YSYEKL. CDR3 DNA: TGCGCCAGCTCCCCGGGGTCTGGAAACACCATATATTTT. Its translation: CASSPGSGNTIYF.

The chain recombines TRBV4-2 with TRBJ2-1, with D uncertain. Germline-derived CDR1 and CDR2 are LGHNA and YNFKEQ. The CDR3 sequence is 14 residues long. V was shortened by 0 bases and J by 5 bases, with 8 bases between the two germline ends. Here the CDR3 DNA reads TGTGCCAGCAGCCAAGAAAGGGTAGACAATGAGCAGTTCTTC. Its protein product is CASSQERVDNEQFF.

This rearrangement joins TRBV27 to TRBJ2-5; TRBD2 matches 7 bases. Germline lookup yields CDR1 MNHEY and CDR2 SMNVEV (reference sequence). V gave up 3 bases and J gave up 4 bases; unmatched junction bases: 5. The CDR3 is 14 residues long. Written as DNA, the CDR3 is TGTGCCAGCAGTTTCTTGGGGAGGGGAGAGACCCAGTACTTC. It translates to CASSFLGRGETQYF.

V and J are TRBV6-6 and TRBJ2-2; 16 bases match TRBD2. CDR1 is MNHNY, CDR2 SVGAGI, per germline (reference sequence). This CDR3 comprises 16 residues. Germline trimming cut 6 bases from V and 5 bases from J; bases unmatched to any gene: 3. The CDR3 loop is CASRGTSGGATGELFF. Written as DNA, the CDR3 is TGTGCCAGCAGAGGGACTAGCGGGGGGGCAACCGGGGAGCTGTTTTTT.

The chain employs TRBV28 and TRBJ1-4; D may be TRBD1 (6 bases). This CDR3 spans 15 amino acids. V lost 7 bases and J lost 8, with 20 bases in between. The germline V gene encodes CDR1 MDHEN and CDR2 SYDVKM. The CDR3 DNA reads TGTGCCAGCAAGTTGTCCGGGACAAAGAGGGAAAAACTGTTTTTT. It encodes CASKLSGTKREKLFF.

The J gene is TRBJ2-3, the V gene TRBV5-1, with 11 bases identical to TRBD2. CDR3 length: 15 residues. Germline loops: CDR1 SGHRS, CDR2 YFSETQ. Trimming at V came to 0 bases and at J to 6 bases, leaving 3 bases not matched to a gene. CDR3 sequence (DNA): TGCGCCAGCAGCTTGGGACTAGCGGGAATGGATACGCAGTATTTT. Its protein product is CASSLGLAGMDTQYF. The whole variable domain, filled in from reference TRBV5-1 and TRBJ2-3, reads KAGVTQTPRYLIKTRGQQVTLSCSPISGHRSVSWYQQTPGQGLQFLFEYFSETQRNKGNFPGRFSGRQFSNSRSEMNVSTLELGDSALYLCASSLGLAGMDTQYFGPGTRLTVL.

J is TRBJ2-5 and V is TRBV2; TRBD2 agrees at 7 bases. With V trimmed by 7 bases and J by 0 bases, 5 bases remained unmatched. In germline, CDR1 is SNHLY, CDR2 FYNNEI. CDR3 length: 14 amino acids. The CDR3 nucleotides read TGTGCCAGCAACCCACTAGCGAACCAAGAGACCCAGTACTTC. Amino acids: CASNPLANQETQYF.

This clone was detected only once. V gene TRBV28 combines with J gene TRBJ2-1; TRBD2 matches 8 bases. Germline V gene lookup returns CDR1 MDHEN and CDR2 SYDVKM. CDR3 size: 16 residues. V lost 5 bases and J lost 0; bases outside the gene matches: 6. The CDR3 coding sequence is TGTGCCAGCAGTCGGTCGGGGGGGGTCTCCTACAATGAGCAGTTCTTC. Encoded protein: CASSRSGGVSYNEQFF.

The chain carries TRBV5-4 and TRBJ2-6, with 8 bases that match TRBD2. The V and J ends lost 3 bases and 2 bases, in that order; junction bases with no gene match: 1. The CDR3 runs 15 residues. The germline V gene encodes CDR1 SGHNT and CDR2 YYREEE (reference sequence). In DNA form, the CDR3 reads TGTGCCAGCAGCTCGGGGGGGACTGGGGCCAACGTCCTGACTTTC. Encoded protein: CASSSGGTGANVLTF.